These T cell receptor beta chains were read from a single sample in a study of blood T cells in healthy people across ages. TCRdb called the 5' RACE reads again in MiXCR, with one record for every CDR3 protein. Here the sample spans under 750,000 distinct CDR3 sequences, about 45% being singletons. Material: blood. The receptor set was obtained from a man aged 80 or over in good health. CDR3s include the opening cysteine and the closing phenylalanine or tryptophan. A D gene is named only where the DNA matches it firmly. Size is omitted from some rows. Given values are once, few, many or a class for expanded clones.

j_call clone_size d_call v_call cdr3_aa cdr3_nt
TRBJ1-2 . TRBD1 TRBV20-1 CSAHVTGGNYGYTF TGCAGTGCTCACGTTACAGGGGGCAACTATGGCTACACCTTC
TRBJ1-2 . TRBD1 TRBV7-2 CASSLGTGRSGYTF TGTGCCAGCAGCTTAGGGACAGGGAGGTCCGGCTACACCTTC
TRBJ2-1 few TRBD1 TRBV7-2 CASSSDRGSYNEQFF TGTGCCAGCAGCTCAGACAGGGGTTCCTACAATGAGCAGTTCTTC
TRBJ2-7 . TRBD1 TRBV20-1 CSAPRPGQGGEQYF TGCAGTGCTCCCCGACCGGGACAGGGTGGCGAGCAGTACTTC
TRBJ1-4 . . TRBV3-1 CASSPTGESNEKLFF TGTGCCAGCAGCCCGACGGGGGAAAGCAATGAAAAACTGTTTTTT
TRBJ1-5 once . TRBV12-3/TRBV12-4 CASSFGEISRKPQHF TGTGCCAGCAGTTTCGGGGAGATTTCCAGGAAGCCCCAGCATTTT
TRBJ2-3 . TRBD1 TRBV25-1 CASSEWGQLPDTQYF TGTGCCAGCAGTGAATGGGGACAGCTGCCAGATACGCAGTATTTT
TRBJ2-1 few TRBD2 TRBV5-6 CASSIRTSGRPTSYNEQFF TGTGCCAGCAGCATTCGGACTAGCGGGAGGCCCACCTCCTACAATGAGCAGTTCTTC
TRBJ1-2 few TRBD1 TRBV5-1 CASSLTGDSYGYTF TGCGCCAGCAGCTTGACAGGGGATTCCTATGGCTACACCTTC
TRBJ1-1 . . TRBV5-5 CASSLVGAKNTEAFF TGTGCCAGCAGCTTGGTAGGTGCAAAGAACACTGAAGCTTTCTTT
TRBJ2-1 . . TRBV20-1 CSASAGSEQFF TGCAGTGCCAGTGCCGGGAGTGAGCAGTTCTTC
TRBJ2-3 . . TRBV4-3 CASSPLRAGGTDTQYF TGCGCCAGCAGCCCCCTCCGGGCAGGCGGGACAGATACGCAGTATTTT
TRBJ1-1 . . TRBV7-2 CASSLGRGDGNTEAFF TGTGCCAGCAGCTTAGGGCGAGGGGATGGGAACACTGAAGCTTTCTTT
TRBJ2-7 . . TRBV3-1 CASSQGNFYEQYF TGTGCCAGCAGCCAAGGGAATTTCTACGAGCAGTACTTC
TRBJ2-7 . . TRBV7-9 CASSPRGQPPGNEQYF TGTGCCAGCAGCCCCCGAGGGCAGCCTCCGGGCAATGAGCAGTACTTC
TRBJ1-2 many . TRBV7-9 CASSLGGFYGYTF TGTGCCAGCAGCTTAGGGGGGTTCTATGGCTACACCTTC
TRBJ2-7 . . TRBV7-2 CASSLERAQGYEQYF TGTGCCAGCAGCTTAGAGCGCGCGCAGGGCTACGAGCAGTACTTC
TRBJ2-1 . TRBD2 TRBV29-1 CSVVTSGGEQFF TGCAGCGTTGTAACTAGCGGGGGTGAGCAGTTCTTC
TRBJ2-1 few TRBD2 TRBV14 CASSQASGTWGLDEQFF TGTGCCAGCAGCCAAGCAAGCGGGACCTGGGGATTGGATGAGCAGTTCTTC
TRBJ2-3 . TRBD1 TRBV5-1 CASSDRQGTDTQYF TGCGCCAGCAGCGACCGACAGGGTACAGATACGCAGTATTTT
TRBJ2-3 few . TRBV7-2 CASSLDTPPGSVDTQYF TGTGCCAGCAGCTTAGATACCCCTCCAGGGTCGGTAGATACGCAGTATTTT
TRBJ2-3 many TRBD2 TRBV6-6 CASSRPSGGADTDTQYF TGTGCCAGCAGCCGACCTAGCGGGGGGGCCGATACAGATACGCAGTATTTT
TRBJ1-1 . . TRBV13 CASSLQPALNTEAFF TGTGCCAGCAGCTTACAACCCGCCTTGAACACTGAAGCTTTCTTT
TRBJ2-1 few . TRBV9 CASSVEQVHNEQFF TGTGCCAGCAGCGTAGAACAGGTCCACAATGAGCAGTTCTTC